The 10 T cell receptor beta chains below were found in one sample sequenced in a study of shared clonotypes between healthy human individuals. Produced via immunoSEQ multiplex PCR; TCRdb's table is partial and in-frame only. This sample carries roughly 2.1 million clones, under 95% of them seen once, and the ten largest clones take roughly 1.8%. CD8 cells classed as naive were CD45RO-negative and positively selected for CCR7, excluding terminally differentiated effector memory CD45RA+ cells. Input material: naive CD8+ T cells from PBMCs. These receptors were obtained from a man between 18 and 35 years old in good health. Some clones in this sample may be carry-over from other donors' samples.

Note on this clone: The same CDR3 arises from other DNA sequences in this sample as well. V and J are TRBV7-9 and TRBJ2-7; D is unclear. Trimming removed 5 bases from V and 2 bases from J, with 13 bases in between. Germline loops: CDR1 SEHNR, CDR2 FQNEAQ (reference sequence). The CDR3 is made up of 14 amino acids. The CDR3 region is CASSPPGSTYEQYF. For the CDR3, the DNA is TGTGCCAGCAGCCCCCCGGGTTCCACCTACGAGCAGTACTTC. Using reference TRBV7-9 and TRBJ2-7 for the parts outside the CDR3, the full variable domain is DTGVSQNPRHKITKRGQNVTFRCDPISEHNRLYWYRQTLGQGPEFLTYFQNEAQLEKSRLLSDRFSAERPKGSFSTLEIQRTEQGDSAMYLCASSPPGSTYEQYFGPGTRLTVT.

V gene TRBV7-6 combines with J gene TRBJ1-1, with TRBD1 as a possible D gene (5 bases). V was cut by 4 bases and J by 1 base, with 10 bases left in between. This CDR3 has 14 residues. CDR1 and CDR2 (germline): SGHVS, FNYEAQ. Written as DNA, the CDR3 is TGTGCCAGCAGCTCCGGGACGGGGAACACTGAAGCTTTCTTT. It specifies CASSSGTGNTEAFF. The whole variable domain, filled in from reference TRBV7-6 and TRBJ1-1, reads GAGVSQSPRYKVTKRGQDVALRCDPISGHVSLYWYRQALGQGPEFLTYFNYEAQQDKSGLPNDRFSAERPEGSISTLTIQRTEQRDSAMYRCASSSGTGNTEAFFGQGTRLTVV.

The rearrangement joins TRBV10-3 to TRBJ2-7; D ambiguous. Germline V gene sequence: CDR1 ENHRY, CDR2 SYGVKD. V gave up 6 bases and J gave up 1 base, with 10 bases separating them. CDR3 length: 13 amino acids. The CDR3 here is CAISSPGSYEQYF. DNA of the CDR3: TGTGCCATCAGCTCCCCCGGATCCTACGAGCAGTACTTC.

This chain uses TRBV19 with TRBJ2-5, with 9 bases aligning to TRBD2. This CDR3 has 16 residues. J lost 5 bases, V lost 6 bases, and 13 bases had no gene match. Germline V gene sequence: CDR1 LNHDA, CDR2 SQIVND (reference sequence). The DNA for the CDR3 is TGTGCCAGTAGCCCCGGCGAGGTAGCGGGAGTGGAGACCCAGTACTTC. Its translation is CASSPGEVAGVETQYF. The full variable domain, with the rest looked up from reference TRBV19 and TRBJ2-5, is DGGITQSPKYLFRKEGQNVTLSCEQNLNHDAMYWYRQDPGQGLRLIYYSQIVNDFQKGDIAEGYSVSREKKESFPLTVTSAQKNPTAFYLCASSPGEVAGVETQYFGPGTRLLVL.

The chain has TRBV28 and TRBJ2-2, with a weak D call TRBD2 (5 bases). V lost 2 bases, J lost 0 bases, and 13 bases lay in between. The CDR3 covers 17 residues. CDR1 is MDHEN, CDR2 SYDVKM, per germline. This chain's CDR3 is CASSLLAPDSNTGELFF. CDR3 bases: TGTGCCAGCAGTTTACTAGCCCCCGACTCGAACACCGGGGAGCTGTTTTTT.

Here the CDR3 reads CASSQGYSQNTEAFF. The CDR3 region has the DNA TGCGCCAGCAGCCAAGGGTACAGCCAGAACACTGAAGCTTTCTTT. V usage is TRBV4-3 and J usage is TRBJ1-1; D gene uncertain. This CDR3 has 15 residues. V was clipped by 1 base and J by 1 base, with 10 bases between them. Germline-derived CDR1 and CDR2 are LGHNA and YSLEER.

With respect to this clone: This same CDR3 is encoded by further DNA sequences in the sample. This chain's CDR3 is CASSSGTGYEQYF. The CDR3 DNA follows: TGCGCCAGCAGCTCCGGGACAGGCTACGAGCAGTACTTC. The rearrangement joins TRBV5-1 to TRBJ2-7; TRBD1 matches 8 bases. J gave up 3 bases and V 3 bases, and 2 bases lay outside the gene matches. CDR1 SGHRS and CDR2 YFSETQ come from the germline V gene. The CDR3 consists of 13 residues.

The rearrangement uses TRBV19 and TRBJ2-1; D unresolved. The CDR3 runs 13 residues. V was clipped by 0 bases and J by 3 bases, with 3 bases between them. The germline gives CDR1 LNHDA, CDR2 SQIVND (reference sequence). The CDR3 protein is CASSIDNYNEQFF. Here the CDR3 DNA reads TGTGCCAGTAGTATAGACAACTACAATGAGCAGTTCTTC.

The gene calls are TRBV25-1 and TRBJ2-7; D is perhaps TRBD2 (6 bases). V was clipped by 3 bases and J by 3 bases, with 21 bases between them. This CDR3 is built from 17 residues. CDR1 and CDR2 (germline): MGHDK, SYGVNS. The CDR3 DNA follows: TGTGCCAGCAGTGATGGATCGTGGAGGGAGGCTAACTACGAGCAGTACTTC. Protein product: CASSDGSWREANYEQYF.

The chain is built from TRBV9 and TRBJ2-7, with D perhaps matching TRBD1 (7 bases). Between the trimmed V and J ends, which lost 4 bases and 5 bases, there was a span of 13 bases. Germline V gene sequence: CDR1 SGDLS, CDR2 YYNGEE. The CDR3 contains 13 residues. The CDR3 region is CASSPPGGNEQYF. The CDR3 bases are TGTGCCAGCAGCCCACCAGGGGGGAACGAGCAGTACTTC.